The T cell receptor (beta chain) under discussion was sequenced for a study of OX40 agonist ivuxolimab in advanced cancers. Study in general: While on treatment, patients had intravenous ivuxolimab at 0.01 to 10 mg/kg every 2 weeks.

Collection of blood occurred at baseline, at cycle 4 day 1, and at cycle 7 day 1. Germline CDR1 reads MGHRA; CDR2 reads YSYEKL. After removal of 4 bases from V and 5 bases from J, the junction contained 6 bases not matched to a gene. This CDR3 is 14 amino acids long. General study findings and limits: Partly responding patients at 0.1-3.0 mg/kg showed some of the smallest clonal expansion.

This table comes from immunoSEQ multiplex PCR, and its TCRdb copy is limited to in-frame clones, with some not included. Among about 80,000 clones listed, about 90% were seen once. In the case of this clone: No antigen is known for it.

The rearrangement uses TRBV4-1 and TRBJ2-7; TRBD1 matches 9 bases. The origin of this receptor is an adult with an advanced solid tumor such as melanoma, head and neck, liver or kidney cancer. The sample in question was CD4+ or CD8+ T cells sorted from blood, obtained in a trial of the OX40 agonist ivuxolimab. CDR3 region: CASSRGTGQHEQYF. In DNA form, the CDR3 reads TGCGCCAGCAGCCGGGGGACAGGGCAACACGAGCAGTACTTC.